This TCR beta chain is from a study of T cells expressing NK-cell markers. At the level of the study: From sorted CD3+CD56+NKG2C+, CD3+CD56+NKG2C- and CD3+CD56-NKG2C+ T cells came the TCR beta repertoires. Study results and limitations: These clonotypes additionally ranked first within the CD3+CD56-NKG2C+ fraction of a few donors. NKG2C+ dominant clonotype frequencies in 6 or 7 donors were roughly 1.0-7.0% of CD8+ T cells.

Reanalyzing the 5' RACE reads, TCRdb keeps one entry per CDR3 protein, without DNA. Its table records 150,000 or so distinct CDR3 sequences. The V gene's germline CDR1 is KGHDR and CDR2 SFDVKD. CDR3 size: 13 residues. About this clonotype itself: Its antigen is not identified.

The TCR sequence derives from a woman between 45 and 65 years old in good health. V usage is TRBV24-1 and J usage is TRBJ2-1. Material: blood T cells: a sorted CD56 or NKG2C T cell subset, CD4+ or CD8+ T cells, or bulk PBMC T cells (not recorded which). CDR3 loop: CATSETDPNEQFF.